Described below is a single TCR beta chain sequence and its context. The antigen remains unidentified. Germline-derived CDR1 and CDR2 are SGHRS and YFSETQ. J was trimmed by 2 bases and V by 0 bases; bases with no gene match: 7. The CDR3 is made up of 17 amino acids. The data derive from a study of CD8 T cells in ankylosing spondylitis. Broader study findings: What seemed typical of ankylosing spondylitis blood was a TCR beta motif built from several highly homologous variants. Within matched ankylosing spondylitis synovial fluid, disease-linked clones were reportedly significantly enriched.

TCRdb ran MiXCR on the 5' RACE reads and lists one entry per CDR3 protein. Here the sample spans under 550,000 distinct CDR3 sequences, 25% to 30% being singletons. The sample consisted of blood, either unsorted or a sorted T cell fraction (not recorded which). The TCR originated in a male donor with ankylosing spondylitis. The chain combines TRBV5-1 with TRBJ2-1, with 8 bases aligning to TRBD2. The CDR3 is CASSLAGREGAYNEQFF. DNA for the CDR3: TGCGCCAGCAGCTTGGCGGGCCGGGAGGGGGCCTACAATGAGCAGTTCTTC.